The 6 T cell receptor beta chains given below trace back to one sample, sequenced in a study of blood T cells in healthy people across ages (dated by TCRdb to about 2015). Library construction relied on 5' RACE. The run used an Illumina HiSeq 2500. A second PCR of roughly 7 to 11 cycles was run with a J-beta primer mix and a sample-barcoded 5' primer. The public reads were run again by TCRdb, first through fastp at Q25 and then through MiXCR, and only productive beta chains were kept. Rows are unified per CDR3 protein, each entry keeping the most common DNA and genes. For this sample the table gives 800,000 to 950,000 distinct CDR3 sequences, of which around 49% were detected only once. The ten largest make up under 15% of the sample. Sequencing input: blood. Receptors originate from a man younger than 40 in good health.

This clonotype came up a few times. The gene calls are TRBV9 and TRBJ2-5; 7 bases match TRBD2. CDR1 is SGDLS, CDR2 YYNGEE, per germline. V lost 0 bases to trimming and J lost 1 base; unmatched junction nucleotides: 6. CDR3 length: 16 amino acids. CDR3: CASSVVPGGLQETQYF. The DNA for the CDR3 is TGTGCCAGCAGCGTAGTTCCGGGGGGTCTCCAAGAGACCCAGTACTTC.

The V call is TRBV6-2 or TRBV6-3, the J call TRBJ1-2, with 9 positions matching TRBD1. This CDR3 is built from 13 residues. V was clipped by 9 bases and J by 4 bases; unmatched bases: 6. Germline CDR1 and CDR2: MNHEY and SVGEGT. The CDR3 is CASLTTGGYGYTF. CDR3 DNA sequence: TGTGCCAGTCTGACGACAGGGGGCTATGGCTACACCTTC.

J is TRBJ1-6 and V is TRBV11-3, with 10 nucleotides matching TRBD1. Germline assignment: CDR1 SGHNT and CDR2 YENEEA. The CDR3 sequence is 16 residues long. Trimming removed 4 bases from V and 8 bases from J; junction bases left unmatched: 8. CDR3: CASSSRVGTGDSPLHF. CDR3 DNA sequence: TGTGCCAGCAGCTCGAGGGTAGGGACAGGGGATTCACCCCTCCACTTT.

CDR3 DNA sequence: TGTGCCACCGCGGACAGGGCTAATTCACCCCTCCACTTT. It codes for CATADRANSPLHF. The chain combines TRBV24-1 with TRBJ1-6; the match to TRBD1 covers 8 bases. This CDR3 contains 13 residues. J gave up 6 bases and V 9 bases, and 3 bases lay outside the gene matches. Germline values: CDR1 KGHDR, CDR2 SFDVKD.

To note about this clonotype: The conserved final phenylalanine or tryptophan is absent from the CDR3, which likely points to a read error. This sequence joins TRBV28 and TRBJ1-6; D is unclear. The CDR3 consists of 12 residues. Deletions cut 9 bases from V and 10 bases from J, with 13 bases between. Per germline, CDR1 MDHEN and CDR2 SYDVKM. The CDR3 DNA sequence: TGTGCCAGTTCGGTGGCGAGCTCACCCCTCCACGTT. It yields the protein CASSVASSPLHV.

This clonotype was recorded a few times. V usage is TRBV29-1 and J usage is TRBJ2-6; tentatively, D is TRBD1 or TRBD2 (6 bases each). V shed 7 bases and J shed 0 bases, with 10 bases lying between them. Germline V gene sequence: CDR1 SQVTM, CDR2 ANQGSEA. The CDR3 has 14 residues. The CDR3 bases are TGCAGCGCGGGGGCGGGCTCTGGGGCCAACGTCCTGACTTTC. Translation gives CSAGAGSGANVLTF.